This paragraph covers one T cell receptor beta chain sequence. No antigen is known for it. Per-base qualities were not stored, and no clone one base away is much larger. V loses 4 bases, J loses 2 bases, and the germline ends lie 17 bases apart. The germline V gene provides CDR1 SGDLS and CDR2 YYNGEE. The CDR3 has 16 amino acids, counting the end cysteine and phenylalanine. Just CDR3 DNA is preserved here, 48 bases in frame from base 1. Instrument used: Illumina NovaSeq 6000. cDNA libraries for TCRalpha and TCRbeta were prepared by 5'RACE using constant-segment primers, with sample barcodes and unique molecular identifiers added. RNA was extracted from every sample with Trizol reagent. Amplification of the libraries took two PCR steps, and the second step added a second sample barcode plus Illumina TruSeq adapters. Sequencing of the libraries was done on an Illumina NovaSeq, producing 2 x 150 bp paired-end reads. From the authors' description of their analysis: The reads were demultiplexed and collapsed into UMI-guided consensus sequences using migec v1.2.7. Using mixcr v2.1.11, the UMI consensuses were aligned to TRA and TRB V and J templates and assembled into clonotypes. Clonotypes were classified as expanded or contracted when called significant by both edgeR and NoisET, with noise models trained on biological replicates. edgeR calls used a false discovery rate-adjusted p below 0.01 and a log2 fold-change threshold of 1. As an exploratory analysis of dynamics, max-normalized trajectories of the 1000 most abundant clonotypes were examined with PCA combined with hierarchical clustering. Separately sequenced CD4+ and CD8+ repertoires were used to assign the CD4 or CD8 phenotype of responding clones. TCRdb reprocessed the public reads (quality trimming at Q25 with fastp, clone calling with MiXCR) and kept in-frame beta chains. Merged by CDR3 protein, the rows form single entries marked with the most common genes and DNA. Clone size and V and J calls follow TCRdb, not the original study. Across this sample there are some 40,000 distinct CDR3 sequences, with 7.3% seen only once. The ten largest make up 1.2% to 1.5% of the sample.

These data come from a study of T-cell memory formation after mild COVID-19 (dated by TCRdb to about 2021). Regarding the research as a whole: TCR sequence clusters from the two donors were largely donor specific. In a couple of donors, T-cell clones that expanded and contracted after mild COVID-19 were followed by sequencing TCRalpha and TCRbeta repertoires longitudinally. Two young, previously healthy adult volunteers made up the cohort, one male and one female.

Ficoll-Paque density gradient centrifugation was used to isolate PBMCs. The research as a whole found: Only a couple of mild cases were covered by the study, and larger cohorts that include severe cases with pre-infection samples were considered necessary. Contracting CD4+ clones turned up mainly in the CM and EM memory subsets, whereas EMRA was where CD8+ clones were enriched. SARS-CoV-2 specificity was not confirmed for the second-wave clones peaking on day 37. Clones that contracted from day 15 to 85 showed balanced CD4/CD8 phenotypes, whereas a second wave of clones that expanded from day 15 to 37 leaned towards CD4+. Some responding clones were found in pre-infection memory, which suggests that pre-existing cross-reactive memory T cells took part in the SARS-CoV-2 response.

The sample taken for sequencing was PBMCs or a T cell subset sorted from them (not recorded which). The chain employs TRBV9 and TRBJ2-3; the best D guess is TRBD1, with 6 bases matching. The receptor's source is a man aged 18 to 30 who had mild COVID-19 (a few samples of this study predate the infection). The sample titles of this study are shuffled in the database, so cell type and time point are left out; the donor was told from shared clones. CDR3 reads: CASSSGAVPFTDTQYF. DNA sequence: TGTGCCAGCAGCTCAGGGGCGGTCCCTTTCACAGATACGCAGTATTTT. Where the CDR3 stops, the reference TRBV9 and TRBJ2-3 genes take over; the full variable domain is DSGVTQTPKHLITATGQRVTLRCSPRSGDLSVYWYQQSLDQGLQFLIQYYNGEERAKGNILERFSAQQFPDLHSELNLSSLELGDSALYFCASSSGAVPFTDTQYFGPGTRLTVL.